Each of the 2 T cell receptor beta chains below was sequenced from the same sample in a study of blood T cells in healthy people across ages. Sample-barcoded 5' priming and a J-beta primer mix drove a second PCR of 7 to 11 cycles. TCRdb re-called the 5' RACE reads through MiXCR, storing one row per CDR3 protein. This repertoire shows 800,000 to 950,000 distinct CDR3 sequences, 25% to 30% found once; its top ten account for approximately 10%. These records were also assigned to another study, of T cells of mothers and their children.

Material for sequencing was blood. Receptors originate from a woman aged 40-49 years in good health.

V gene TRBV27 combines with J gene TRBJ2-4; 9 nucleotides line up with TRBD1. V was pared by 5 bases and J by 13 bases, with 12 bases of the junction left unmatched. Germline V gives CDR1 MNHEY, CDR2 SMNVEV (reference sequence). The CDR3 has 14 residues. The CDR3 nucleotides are TGTGCCAGCAGTCCGGACAGGGGCCTCGGGGAGCAGTACTTC. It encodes CASSPDRGLGEQYF.

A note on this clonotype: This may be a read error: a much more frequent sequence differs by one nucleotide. CDR3 sequence: CASSLGLAGGPRNEKFF. CDR3 sequence (DNA): TGTGCCAGCAGCTTAGGGTTGGCGGGGGGGCCGAGGAATGAGAAGTTCTTC. V gene TRBV7-9 combines with J gene TRBJ2-1; 9 nucleotides match TRBD2. The CDR3 has 17 amino acids. Germline V CDR1 and CDR2: SEHNR, FQNEAQ (reference sequence).